This T cell receptor (beta chain) was found in a study of T cell changes during pregnancy in multiple sclerosis. The repertoire was sequenced with immunoSEQ multiplex PCR; TCRdb's copy has only in-frame clones and lacks some. The profile shows around 60,000 clones, approximately 94% of them singletons. The junction had 8 bases not matched to a gene; V was cut back by 4 bases and J by 5 bases. Per germline, CDR1 SGHDT and CDR2 YYEEEE. The CDR3 is 14 amino acids. The V gene is TRBV5-6, the J gene TRBJ2-5; 7 bases match TRBD1. The sequence derives from a female donor with multiple sclerosis, enrolled in a pregnancy study. This specimen consisted of CD8+ T cells from peripheral blood mononuclear cells, obtained in the third trimester of pregnancy. CDR3 DNA sequence: TGTGCCAGCAGCCCTCCGACAGGGACGGAGACCCAGTACTTC. Translated, it gives CASSPPTGTETQYF.